The 30 T cell receptor beta chains listed next were all sequenced from one sample in a study of shared clonotypes between healthy human individuals. The protocol was immunoSEQ multiplex PCR, while the TCRdb copy is restricted to in-frame clones and leaves out a portion. The sample lists roughly 2.5 million clones, more than 80% occurring once. Sequenced: naive CD4+ T cells sorted from blood. Subset denoted: CD45RA+ positively selected. Receptors were obtained from a man younger than 30 in good health.

The J gene is TRBJ2-3, the V gene TRBV30; D is ambiguous. Germline CDR1 and CDR2: GTSNPN and SVGIG (reference sequence). Trimming shortened V by 4 bases and J by 4 bases, and 9 bases separated the two germline ends. The CDR3 is made up of 12 amino acids. CDR3 sequence reads: CAWTPVSDTQYF. The CDR3 region has the DNA TGTGCCTGGACCCCGGTCTCAGATACGCAGTATTTT.

V and J are TRBV19 and TRBJ2-2; either TRBD1 or TRBD2 may fit D (6 bases each). This CDR3 is built from 15 residues. Germline V gives CDR1 LNHDA, CDR2 SQIVND (reference sequence). Trimming took 6 bases from V and 3 from J, leaving 14 bases between them. The CDR3 protein is CASRTPGADTGELFF. The DNA for the CDR3 is TGTGCCAGTAGGACACCGGGGGCGGACACCGGGGAGCTGTTTTTT.

As regards this clone: This specimen includes other DNA sequences encoding the same CDR3. The chain joins TRBV6-6 to TRBJ2-7; D unclear. Germline V lookup: CDR1 MNHNY, CDR2 SVGAGI (reference sequence). This CDR3 comprises 13 residues. Trimming removed 2 bases at V and 4 bases at J, with 9 bases between. The CDR3 reads CASSYLGSYEQYF. CDR3 bases: TGTGCCAGCAGTTACCTGGGCTCTTACGAGCAGTACTTC.

The chain joins TRBV6-8 to TRBJ1-2; the D is unclear. The CDR3 loop spans 9 amino acids. Between the trimmed V and J ends, which lost 9 bases and 5 bases, there was a span of 4 bases. From germline, CDR1 is MNHGY and CDR2 SAAAGT. CDR3 sequence: CARQYGYTF. In DNA, the CDR3 is TGTGCCAGGCAATATGGCTACACCTTC.

This chain links TRBV9 with TRBJ2-3; TRBD2 matches at 10 bases. The junction had 3 bases not matched to a gene; V was cut back by 1 base and J by 4 bases. The CDR3 spans 15 residues. Germline V gene lookup returns CDR1 SGDLS and CDR2 YYNGEE. This CDR3 reads CASSVSGTSADTQYF. CDR3 bases: TGTGCCAGCAGCGTAAGCGGGACTAGCGCAGATACGCAGTATTTT.

The J gene is TRBJ2-7, the V gene TRBV4-2; the D gene could be TRBD1 or TRBD2 (5 bases each). The CDR3 runs to 13 residues. Trimming pared 0 bases from V and 6 bases from J, leaving 9 bases between. Germline-derived CDR1 and CDR2 are LGHNA and YNFKEQ. The CDR3 DNA sequence: TGTGCCAGCAGCCAAGATTCCGGGGCCGAGCAGTACTTC. Its translation: CASSQDSGAEQYF.

The DNA for the CDR3 is TGTGCCAGCTCACCACTCGGGGTTGCGGACACTGAAGCTTTCTTT. Residues: CASSPLGVADTEAFF. The chain joins TRBV18 to TRBJ1-1; D not resolved. This CDR3 has 15 residues. Germline CDR1 KGHSH, CDR2 LQKENI. V lost 1 base to trimming and J lost 3 bases, with 12 bases between them. The whole variable domain, filled in from reference TRBV18 and TRBJ1-1, reads NAGVMQNPRHLVRRRGQEARLRCSPMKGHSHVYWYRQLPEEGLKFMVYLQKENIIDESGMPKERFSAEFPKEGPSILRIQQVVRGDSAAYFCASSPLGVADTEAFFGQGTRLTVV.

The rearrangement uses TRBV6-6 and TRBJ2-1; 8 positions match TRBD2. V lost 10 bases to trimming and J lost 2 bases; unmatched junction nucleotides: 4. This CDR3 region has 13 residues. Per germline, CDR1 MNHNY and CDR2 SVGAGI (reference sequence). The CDR3 DNA reads as TGTGCCACCAAGCGGGAGACCTACAATGAGCAGTTCTTC. Encoded protein: CATKRETYNEQFF.

This clone showed up just once. This sample also contains other DNA sequences that code for the same CDR3. The chain couples TRBV5-4 to TRBJ2-2; D remains ambiguous. The V end was cut by 0 bases, the J end by 2 bases, with 8 bases between. Germline CDR1 reads SGHNT; CDR2 reads YYREEE (reference sequence). The CDR3 sequence is 15 residues long. CDR3 DNA sequence: TGTGCCAGCAGCTTGGGGCAGTTCAACACCGGGGAGCTGTTTTTT. Its protein is CASSLGQFNTGELFF. The variable domain in full, completed from reference TRBV5-4 and TRBJ2-2, reads ETGVTQSPTHLIKTRGQQVTLRCSSQSGHNTVSWYQQALGQGPQFIFQYYREEENGRGNFPPRFSGLQFPNYSSELNVNALELDDSALYLCASSLGQFNTGELFFGEGSRLTVL.

The chain links TRBV14 to TRBJ1-6; D unresolved. The length of the CDR3 is 15 residues. Looked up from germline, CDR1 is SGHDN and CDR2 is FVKESK. V lost 6 bases to trimming and J lost 7 bases, with 16 bases between them. The CDR3 DNA reads as TGTGCCAGCAGTAGTAGAACGACGAGGAATTCACCCCTCCACTTT. As protein: CASSSRTTRNSPLHF.

V usage is TRBV2 and J usage is TRBJ2-5; D might be TRBD1 or TRBD2, each matching 6 bases. Germline-derived CDR1 and CDR2 are SNHLY and FYNNEI. This CDR3 contains 15 residues. Trimming shortened V by 6 bases and J by 1 base, and 15 bases separated the two germline ends. In DNA form, the CDR3 reads TGTGCCAGCAGCCCACAGGGAGGTTTCCAAGAGACCCAGTACTTC. Amino acids: CASSPQGGFQETQYF.

Comments on this clone: Other DNA sequences within the sample encode an identical CDR3. The chain has TRBV6-1 and TRBJ1-5; 10 nucleotides align to TRBD1. CDR1 is MNHNS and CDR2 is SASEGT in the germline V gene. The CDR3 is 14 residues long. V lost 9 bases, J lost 4 bases, and 6 bases stayed unmatched. For the CDR3, the DNA is TGTGCCAGTGGGACAGGGGTAGGAAATCAGCCCCAGCATTTT. This encodes CASGTGVGNQPQHF.

Regarding this clone: Other DNA sequences in this specimen translate into the identical CDR3. This chain links TRBV7-9 with TRBJ1-1; no reliable D call. The V gene lost 5 bases and the J gene lost 4 bases, with 8 bases spanning the gap. Germline CDR1 SEHNR, CDR2 FQNEAQ (reference sequence). The CDR3 has 12 residues. CDR3 region: CASSRWGTEAFF. CDR3 bases: TGTGCCAGCAGCCGGTGGGGCACTGAAGCTTTCTTT. Full variable domain (rest looked up from reference TRBV7-9 and TRBJ1-1): DTGVSQNPRHKITKRGQNVTFRCDPISEHNRLYWYRQTLGQGPEFLTYFQNEAQLEKSRLLSDRFSAERPKGSFSTLEIQRTEQGDSAMYLCASSRWGTEAFFGQGTRLTVV.

Regarding this clone: Other nucleotide sequences from this sample produce the same CDR3. The chain links TRBV2 to TRBJ2-5, with D unclear. V was shortened by 2 bases and J by 2 bases, with 9 bases between the two germline ends. This CDR3 contains 14 residues. Looked up from germline, CDR1 is SNHLY and CDR2 is FYNNEI. In DNA, the CDR3 is TGTGCCAGCAGTGAAAGGCAGCTACAAGAGACCCAGTACTTC. This translates into CASSERQLQETQYF.

This clone was recorded a few times. The chain employs TRBV15 and TRBJ1-1; D remains unclear. Germline V gene data show CDR1 as LNHNV and CDR2 as YYDKDF (reference sequence). The V end lost 1 base, the J end lost 7 bases, and 13 bases lay between the germline ends. CDR3 length equals 14 residues. The CDR3, as DNA: TGTGCCACCAGCAGAGGGGAGATCTTGAATGAAGCTTTCTTT. This encodes CATSRGEILNEAFF.

This clone has only one observation. This sequence joins TRBV6-1 and TRBJ2-5; the D gene could be TRBD1 or TRBD2 (5 bases each). There are 15 residues in the CDR3. Germline CDR1 and CDR2: MNHNS and SASEGT. The V end lost 1 base, the J end lost 5 bases, and 14 bases lay between the germline ends. The CDR3 is CASSEVGRTRETQYF. The CDR3 DNA reads TGTGCCAGCAGTGAAGTGGGACGGACAAGGGAGACCCAGTACTTC.

The chain joins TRBV7-2 to TRBJ2-5; D tentatively reads TRBD1 or TRBD2 (5 bases each). Between the trimmed V and J ends, which lost 5 bases and 2 bases, there was a span of 12 bases. The CDR3 totals 14 residues. The germline V gene has CDR1 SGHTA and CDR2 FQGNSA. The CDR3 nucleotides are TGTGCCAGCAGCCCAGTGGGGGTTCAAGAGACCCAGTACTTC. Translation: CASSPVGVQETQYF.

This chain uses TRBV7-2 with TRBJ2-1; D remains ambiguous. There are 14 residues in the CDR3. V was clipped by 5 bases and J by 9 bases, with 17 bases between them. From germline, CDR1 is SGHTA and CDR2 FQGNSA. The CDR3 loop reads CASSLDLSSSEQFF. The CDR3 nucleotides read TGTGCCAGCAGCCTTGATCTCTCCTCGAGTGAGCAGTTCTTC.

V usage is TRBV6-6 and J usage is TRBJ2-1; 12 positions agree with TRBD2. The germline V gene has CDR1 MNHNY and CDR2 SVGAGI (reference sequence). CDR3 length equals 14 residues. V trimming: 5 bases; J trimming: 8 bases; junction bases outside the gene matches: 4. CDR3 loop: CASSRTSGNDEQFF. The DNA for the CDR3 is TGTGCCAGCAGTAGGACTAGCGGGAACGATGAGCAGTTCTTC.

This sequence joins TRBV6-6 and TRBJ2-7; 8 positions match TRBD1. This CDR3 is built from 13 residues. V was clipped by 6 bases and J by 5 bases; unmatched bases: 6. Germline values: CDR1 MNHNY, CDR2 SVGAGI (reference sequence). The CDR3: CASSRQGNDEQYF. DNA of the CDR3: TGTGCCAGCAGCCGACAGGGGAATGACGAGCAGTACTTC.

The CDR3 region is CASSSPDLYEQYF. The CDR3 DNA follows: TGTGCCAGTAGTTCCCCTGACCTCTACGAGCAGTACTTC. The chain recombines TRBV19 with TRBJ2-7; D gene uncertain. CDR1 is LNHDA, CDR2 SQIVND, per germline (reference sequence). The CDR3 runs to 13 residues. Trimming took off 5 bases at V and 3 bases at J, with 11 bases between the two ends.

This chain joins TRBV6-5 and TRBJ2-1; D uncertain. Germline V lookup: CDR1 MNHEY, CDR2 SVGAGI. This CDR3 comprises 14 residues. Trimming left V 7 bases short and J 6 bases short, with 16 bases between. CDR3 sequence: CASTALGQANEQFF. Here the CDR3 DNA reads TGTGCCAGCACCGCTCTCGGCCAGGCCAATGAGCAGTTCTTC.

The chain has TRBV6-6 and TRBJ2-5; D is unclear. CDR1 and CDR2 (germline): MNHNY, SVGAGI (reference sequence). Between the trimmed V and J ends, which lost 2 bases and 2 bases, there was a span of 12 bases. This CDR3 region has 15 residues. CDR3 residues: CASSYPALGQETQYF. The DNA of the CDR3 is TGTGCCAGCAGTTACCCGGCCTTGGGGCAAGAGACCCAGTACTTC.

The chain has TRBV6-5 and TRBJ2-2; possibly TRBD1 for D (6 bases). CDR3 length: 15 amino acids. V was trimmed by 7 bases and J by 2 bases, leaving 14 bases between them. CDR1 and CDR2 (germline): MNHEY, SVGAGI. CDR3 sequence: CASNRASSNTGELFF. The CDR3, as DNA: TGTGCCAGCAACAGGGCTAGCTCCAACACCGGGGAGCTGTTTTTT.

V gene TRBV18 combines with J gene TRBJ1-2; TRBD1 agrees at 7 bases. Germline CDR1 reads KGHSH; CDR2 reads LQKENI. Trimming cost V 4 bases and J 5 bases; bases outside gene matches: 4. The CDR3 spans 13 residues. DNA for the CDR3: TGTGCCAGCTCACGGGACAGACAATATGGCTACACCTTC. Residues: CASSRDRQYGYTF. Complete variable domain (other parts from reference TRBV18 and TRBJ1-2): NAGVMQNPRHLVRRRGQEARLRCSPMKGHSHVYWYRQLPEEGLKFMVYLQKENIIDESGMPKERFSAEFPKEGPSILRIQQVVRGDSAAYFCASSRDRQYGYTFGSGTRLTVV.

This clone has just one count. This chain connects TRBV30 to TRBJ1-2; no clear D. The CDR3 loop spans 13 amino acids. Trimming took 3 bases from V and 4 from J, leaving 12 bases between them. CDR1 is GTSNPN and CDR2 is SVGIG in the germline V gene (reference sequence). Written as DNA, the CDR3 is TGTGCCTGGAGGGCTCTTGGCCTCTATGGCTACACCTTC. Protein: CAWRALGLYGYTF.

This clone was observed a single time. V is TRBV11-2 and J is TRBJ2-5, with D perhaps TRBD1 (5 bases). The CDR3 has 14 residues. Trimming stripped 2 bases from V and 4 bases from J, with 11 bases between. Germline loops: CDR1 SGHAT, CDR2 FQNNGV. The CDR3 DNA sequence: TGTGCCAGCAGCTTAATACAGGTTGGAGAGACCCAGTACTTC. Translating gives CASSLIQVGETQYF. Supplemented by reference TRBV11-2 and TRBJ2-5, the full variable domain reads EAGVAQSPRYKIIEKRQSVAFWCNPISGHATLYWYQQILGQGPKLLIQFQNNGVVDDSQLPKDRFSAERLKGVDSTLKIQPAKLEDSAVYLCASSLIQVGETQYFGPGTRLLVL.

This chain joins TRBV19 and TRBJ1-2; D unclear. Trimming took 3 bases from V and 3 from J, leaving 17 bases between them. Germline CDR1 reads LNHDA; CDR2 reads SQIVND (reference sequence). The CDR3 length is 16 residues. CDR3 bases: TGTGCCAGTAGTATGATCTGGACCCGCCAAGACTATGGCTACACCTTC. This sequence encodes CASSMIWTRQDYGYTF.

This clone was counted only a few times. The chain couples TRBV9 to TRBJ1-2; a weak D match, TRBD1 (5 bases). Trimming removed 3 bases at V and 5 bases at J, with 17 bases between. The CDR3 sequence is 15 residues long. Germline assignment: CDR1 SGDLS and CDR2 YYNGEE. As DNA, the CDR3 is TGTGCCAGCAGCGCTCCAGCAGGGATTCCTTATGGCTACACCTTC. Translation gives CASSAPAGIPYGYTF.

The rearrangement uses TRBV10-3 and TRBJ2-2; D unclear. The germline V gene encodes CDR1 ENHRY and CDR2 SYGVKD. Trimming stripped 2 bases from V and 0 bases from J, with 4 bases between. CDR3 length: 14 residues. Written as DNA, the CDR3 is TGTGCCATCAGTGAGACACCGAACACCGGGGAGCTGTTTTTT. Protein sequence: CAISETPNTGELFF.